One TCR beta chain is described in this entry. What it binds is unknown. The sample comes from a study of cytomegalovirus exposure and HLA in healthy donors. Findings of the study overall: The study reported that TCR beta sequences accurately predicted HLA-A and HLA-B alleles in most subjects.

Primers: 60 Vbeta forward and 13 Jbeta reverse. Generated by immunoSEQ multiplex PCR, the TCRdb table keeps only in-frame clones and is missing some. Of roughly 290,000 clones detected, approximately 90% appear once; the ten largest clones hold more than 2%. Germline CDR1 reads SEHNR; CDR2 reads FQNEAQ (reference sequence). The CDR3 consists of 13 residues. The V gene lost 7 bases and the J gene lost 3 bases, with 9 bases spanning the gap. The TCR originated in a woman younger than 35 in good health and CMV-seronegative. This chain uses TRBV7-9 with TRBJ1-4, with a possible D match to TRBD1 (6 bases). The sample was PBMCs. CDR3 sequence: CASNGQPNEKLFF. For the CDR3, the DNA is TGTGCCAGCAACGGACAGCCTAATGAAAAACTGTTTTTT. The full variable domain, in which reference TRBV7-9 and TRBJ1-4 provide the parts outside the CDR3, is DTGVSQNPRHKITKRGQNVTFRCDPISEHNRLYWYRQTLGQGPEFLTYFQNEAQLEKSRLLSDRFSAERPKGSFSTLEIQRTEQGDSAMYLCASNGQPNEKLFFGSGTQLSVL.